These T cell receptor beta chains were read from a single sample in a study of monozygotic twins with inflammatory bowel disease. TCRdb re-called the 5' RACE reads, yielding one record per CDR3 amino acid sequence without DNA. The table for this sample gives about 420,000 distinct CDR3 sequences. Sequencing input: blood. The source is a human donor with ulcerative colitis or Crohn's disease, or a healthy co-twin of an affected twin (not recorded which). The CDR3 runs from the conserved cysteine through the conserved F or W.

>TRBJ2-2|TRBV30
CAWSNVWTGELFF
>TRBJ2-1|TRBV27
CASSLRGRNYNEQFF
>TRBJ1-6|TRBV11-2
CASSRPGTSINSPLHF
>TRBJ1-1|TRBV7-9
CASSPPGWEGTEAFF
>TRBJ1-1|TRBV18
CASSPPSPRRNTEAFF
>TRBJ2-3|TRBV9
CASSSPSGTDTQYF
>TRBJ2-7|TRBV28
CASSFRREGNYEQYF
>TRBJ2-3|TRBV5-6
CASSSRGREGTDTQYF
>TRBJ1-1|TRBV20-1
CSAPTGSKTEAFF
>TRBJ2-1|TRBV27
CASSFGMGRSYNEQFF
>TRBJ1-1|TRBV12-3/TRBV12-4
CASSLETGISEAFF
>TRBJ1-5|TRBV28
CASSLFMVQAGNQPQHF
>TRBJ1-2|TRBV29-1
CSVGEGRDYGYTF
>TRBJ1-6|TRBV18
CASSPPYRDSNSPLHF
>TRBJ2-3|TRBV2
CASVRLAVTDTQYF
>TRBJ2-5|TRBV3-1
CASSQERPGGPMKTQYF
>TRBJ1-2|TRBV11-2
CASRDPGGSYGYTF
>TRBJ2-1|TRBV4-1
CASSQETGISYSEQFF
>TRBJ2-7|TRBV7-9
CASSPDWAREQYF
>TRBJ2-5|TRBV27
CASSLLGGPYGETQYF
>TRBJ2-5|TRBV5-1
CASSQRSRGQETQYF
>TRBJ1-5|TRBV3-1
CASSPSGTGGEQPQHF
>TRBJ2-1|TRBV13
CASSSTGYTFGEQFF
>TRBJ1-6|TRBV5-6
CASSHYLDRGGNSPLHF
>TRBJ2-2|TRBV2
CASSERSTGNTGELFF
>TRBJ2-1|TRBV20-1
CSASGRGYEHFF